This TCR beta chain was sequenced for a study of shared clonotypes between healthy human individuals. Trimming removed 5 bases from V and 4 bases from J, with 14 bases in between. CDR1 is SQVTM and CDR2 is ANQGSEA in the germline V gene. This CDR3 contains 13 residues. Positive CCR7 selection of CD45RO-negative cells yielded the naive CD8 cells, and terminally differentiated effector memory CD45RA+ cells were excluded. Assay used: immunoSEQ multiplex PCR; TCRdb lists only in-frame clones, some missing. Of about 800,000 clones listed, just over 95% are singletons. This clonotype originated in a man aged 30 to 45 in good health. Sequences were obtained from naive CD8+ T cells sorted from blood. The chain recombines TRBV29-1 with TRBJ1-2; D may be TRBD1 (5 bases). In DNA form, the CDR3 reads TGCAGCGTTCGTCCAGGGTCCAGCTATGGCTACACCTTC. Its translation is CSVRPGSSYGYTF.